This T cell receptor beta chain was documented in a study of blood T cell repertoires in COVID-19. The CDR3 runs 15 residues. Germline CDR1 KGHSH, CDR2 LQKENI. Trimming at V came to 3 bases and at J to 8 bases, leaving 7 bases not matched to a gene. TCRdb's copy holds only in-frame clones and misses some; the assay was immunoSEQ multiplex PCR. This sample has under 95,000 clones, with 91% found just once. The source is a man aged 45 to 65 with COVID-19, enrolled during active disease. The rearrangement uses TRBV18 and TRBJ1-4; 9 bases agree with TRBD1. The source material was peripheral blood. CDR3 sequence reads: CASSPEQGAGEKLFF. The CDR3, as DNA: TGTGCCAGCTCACCCGAACAGGGGGCTGGAGAAAAACTGTTTTTT.